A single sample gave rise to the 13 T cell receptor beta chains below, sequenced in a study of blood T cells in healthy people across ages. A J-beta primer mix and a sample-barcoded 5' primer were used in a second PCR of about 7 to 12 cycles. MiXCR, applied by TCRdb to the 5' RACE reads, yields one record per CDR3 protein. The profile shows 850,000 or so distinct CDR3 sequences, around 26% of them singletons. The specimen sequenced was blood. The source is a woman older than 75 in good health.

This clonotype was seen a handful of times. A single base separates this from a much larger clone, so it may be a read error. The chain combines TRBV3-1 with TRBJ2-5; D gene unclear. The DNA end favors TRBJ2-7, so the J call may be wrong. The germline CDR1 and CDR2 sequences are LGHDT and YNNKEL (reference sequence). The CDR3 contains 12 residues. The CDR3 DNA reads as TGTGCCAGCAGCCAAGGAGCACGCGAGCAGTACTTC. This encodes CASSQGAREQYF.

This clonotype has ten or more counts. The DNA of the CDR3 is TGTGCCAGCAGTTACGGGGGACGCCTATTCTATGGCTACACCTTC. Its translation: CASSYGGRLFYGYTF. The chain links TRBV6-2 or TRBV6-3 to TRBJ1-2; TRBD1 might be the D (5 bases). Germline CDR1 reads MNHEY; CDR2 reads SVGEGT. Trimming stripped 2 bases from V and 4 bases from J, with 14 bases between. The CDR3 has 15 residues.

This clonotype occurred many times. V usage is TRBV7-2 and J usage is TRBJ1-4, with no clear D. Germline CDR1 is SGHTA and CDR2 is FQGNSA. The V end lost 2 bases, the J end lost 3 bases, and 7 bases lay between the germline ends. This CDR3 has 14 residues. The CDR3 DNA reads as TGTGCCAGCAGCTTAAATCCTTCTAATGAAAAACTGTTTTTT. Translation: CASSLNPSNEKLFF.

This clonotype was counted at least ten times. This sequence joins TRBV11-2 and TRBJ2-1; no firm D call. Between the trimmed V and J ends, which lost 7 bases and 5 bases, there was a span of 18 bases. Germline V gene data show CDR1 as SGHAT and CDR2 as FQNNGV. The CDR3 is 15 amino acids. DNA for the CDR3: TGTGCCAGCACTCCCCAGTTGGCCTCGGACAATGAGCAGTTCTTC. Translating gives CASTPQLASDNEQFF.

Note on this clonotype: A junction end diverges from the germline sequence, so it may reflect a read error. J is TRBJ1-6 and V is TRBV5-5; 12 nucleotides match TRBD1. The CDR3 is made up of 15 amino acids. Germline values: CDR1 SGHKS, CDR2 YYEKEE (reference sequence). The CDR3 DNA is TGTACCAGTTCGGGACAGGGGGCGCGGGATTCACCCCTCCACTTT. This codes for CTSSGQGARDSPLHF.

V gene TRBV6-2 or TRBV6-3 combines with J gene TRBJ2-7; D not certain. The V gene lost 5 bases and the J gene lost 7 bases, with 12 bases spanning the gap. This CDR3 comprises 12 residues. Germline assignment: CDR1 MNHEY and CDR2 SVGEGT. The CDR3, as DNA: TGTGCCAGCAGTGCTCAGAGCGATGAGCAGTACTTC. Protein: CASSAQSDEQYF.

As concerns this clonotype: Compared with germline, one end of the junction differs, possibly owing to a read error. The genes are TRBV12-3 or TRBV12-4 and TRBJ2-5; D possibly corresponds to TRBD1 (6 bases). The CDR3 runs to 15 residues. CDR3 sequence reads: CTSSMRGTGEETQYF. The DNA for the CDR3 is TGTACCAGCAGTATGAGGGGGACGGGTGAGGAGACCCAGTACTTC.

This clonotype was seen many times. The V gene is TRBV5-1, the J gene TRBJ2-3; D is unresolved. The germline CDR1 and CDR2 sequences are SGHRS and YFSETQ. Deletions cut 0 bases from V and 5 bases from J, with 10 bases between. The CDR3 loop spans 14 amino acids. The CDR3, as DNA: TGCGCCAGCAGCTTGGGTGGGCTTCAAGATACGCAGTATTTT. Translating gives CASSLGGLQDTQYF.

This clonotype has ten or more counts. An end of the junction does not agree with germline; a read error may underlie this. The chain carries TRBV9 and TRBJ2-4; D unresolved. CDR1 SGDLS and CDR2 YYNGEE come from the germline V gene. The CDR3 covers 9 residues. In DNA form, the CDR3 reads TGCCCGAGGTGGGACATTCAGTACTTC. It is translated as CPRWDIQYF.

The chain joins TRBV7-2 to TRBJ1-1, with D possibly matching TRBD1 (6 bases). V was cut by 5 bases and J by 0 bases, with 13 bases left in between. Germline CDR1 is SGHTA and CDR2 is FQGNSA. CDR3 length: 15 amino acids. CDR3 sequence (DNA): TGTGCCAGCAGCCCTAATGGACAGTTGAACACTGAAGCTTTCTTT. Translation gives CASSPNGQLNTEAFF.

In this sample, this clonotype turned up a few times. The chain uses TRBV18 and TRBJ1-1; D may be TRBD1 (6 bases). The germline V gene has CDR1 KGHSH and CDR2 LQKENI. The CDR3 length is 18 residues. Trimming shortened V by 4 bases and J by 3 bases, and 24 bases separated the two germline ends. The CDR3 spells CASSLRQQGNIRYTEAFF. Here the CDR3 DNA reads TGTGCCAGCTCACTGCGACAACAGGGTAACATCCGTTACACTGAAGCTTTCTTT. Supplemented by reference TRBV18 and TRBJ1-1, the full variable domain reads NAGVMQNPRHLVRRRGQEARLRCSPMKGHSHVYWYRQLPEEGLKFMVYLQKENIIDESGMPKERFSAEFPKEGPSILRIQQVVRGDSAAYFCASSLRQQGNIRYTEAFFGQGTRLTVV.

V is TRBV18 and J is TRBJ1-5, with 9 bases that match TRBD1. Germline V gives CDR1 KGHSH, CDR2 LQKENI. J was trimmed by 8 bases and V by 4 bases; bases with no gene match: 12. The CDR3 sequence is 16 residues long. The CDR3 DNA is TGTGCCAGCTCACTAACCGGGACAGGGATTGTAAAGCCCCAGCATTTT. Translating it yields CASSLTGTGIVKPQHF.

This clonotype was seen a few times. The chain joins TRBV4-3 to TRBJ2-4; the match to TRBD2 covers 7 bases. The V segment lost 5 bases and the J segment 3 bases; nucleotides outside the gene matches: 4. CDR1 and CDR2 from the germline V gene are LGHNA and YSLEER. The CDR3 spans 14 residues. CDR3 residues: CASSGGVGKNIQYF. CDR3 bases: TGCGCCAGCAGCGGGGGGGTAGGCAAAAACATTCAGTACTTC.